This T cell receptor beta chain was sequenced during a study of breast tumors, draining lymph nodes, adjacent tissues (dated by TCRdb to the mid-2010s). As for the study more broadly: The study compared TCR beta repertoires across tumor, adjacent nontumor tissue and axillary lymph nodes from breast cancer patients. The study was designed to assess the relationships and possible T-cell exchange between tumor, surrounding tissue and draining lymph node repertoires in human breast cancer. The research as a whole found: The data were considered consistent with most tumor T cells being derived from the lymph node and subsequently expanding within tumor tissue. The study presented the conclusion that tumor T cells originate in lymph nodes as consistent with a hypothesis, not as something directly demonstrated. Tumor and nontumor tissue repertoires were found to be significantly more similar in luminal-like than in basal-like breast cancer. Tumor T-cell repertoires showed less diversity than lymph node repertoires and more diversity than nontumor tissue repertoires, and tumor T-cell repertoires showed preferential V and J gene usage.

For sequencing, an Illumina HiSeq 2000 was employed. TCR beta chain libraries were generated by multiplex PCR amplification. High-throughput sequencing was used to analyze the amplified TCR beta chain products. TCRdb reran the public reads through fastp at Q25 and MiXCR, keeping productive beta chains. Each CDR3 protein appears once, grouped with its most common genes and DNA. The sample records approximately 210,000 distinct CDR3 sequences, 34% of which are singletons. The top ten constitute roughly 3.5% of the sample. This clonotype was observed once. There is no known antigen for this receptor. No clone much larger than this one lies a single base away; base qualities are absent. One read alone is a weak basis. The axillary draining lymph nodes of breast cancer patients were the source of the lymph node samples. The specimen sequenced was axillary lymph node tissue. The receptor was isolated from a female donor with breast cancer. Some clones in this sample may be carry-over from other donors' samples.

The bases read TGTGCCACCAGTGATCCGAGGGGGGTTAGAAGTACGCAGTATTTT. This is translated as CATSDPRGVRSTQYF. The chain is encoded by TRBV24-1 joined to TRBJ2-3; the D segment may tentatively be TRBD1 or TRBD2, each giving 6 matched bases. Reading the germline V gene gives CDR1 KGHDR and CDR2 SFDVKD. From its cysteine to its phenylalanine, the CDR3 spans 15 amino acids. CDR3 DNA only is kept here, 45 bases in frame from base 1. V is shortened by 3 bases, J by 8 bases, and the region joining them spans 17 bases.